The 2 T cell receptor beta chains in this list originate from one sample, sequenced in a study of blood T cell repertoires in COVID-19. Measured with immunoSEQ multiplex PCR; TCRdb has only the in-frame clones, and not every one. The top ten hold 1.6% of the sample, which has 200,000 to 300,000 clones, approximately 86% seen once. Material for sequencing was peripheral blood. The receptors here all came from a woman in her sixties who had recovered from COVID-19.

The chain has TRBV4-1 and TRBJ1-5; D gene uncertain. Germline V CDR1 and CDR2: MGHRA, YSYEKL. V lost 0 bases and J lost 0, with 15 bases in between. The CDR3 extends over 18 amino acids. CDR3 sequence (DNA): TGCGCCAGCAGCCAAGAACCCCCCAGAATCAATAGCAATCAGCCCCAGCATTTT. This sequence encodes CASSQEPPRINSNQPQHF.

This clone appeared a single time. The chain links TRBV10-3 to TRBJ2-7; TRBD1 matches at 10 bases. Per germline, CDR1 ENHRY and CDR2 SYGVKD. V trimming: 8 bases; J trimming: 0 bases; junction bases outside the gene matches: 4. This CDR3 is built from 14 residues. In DNA form, the CDR3 reads TGTGCCATCGGGGGACAGGGGCCCTCCTACGAGCAGTACTTC. Translating gives CAIGGQGPSYEQYF.